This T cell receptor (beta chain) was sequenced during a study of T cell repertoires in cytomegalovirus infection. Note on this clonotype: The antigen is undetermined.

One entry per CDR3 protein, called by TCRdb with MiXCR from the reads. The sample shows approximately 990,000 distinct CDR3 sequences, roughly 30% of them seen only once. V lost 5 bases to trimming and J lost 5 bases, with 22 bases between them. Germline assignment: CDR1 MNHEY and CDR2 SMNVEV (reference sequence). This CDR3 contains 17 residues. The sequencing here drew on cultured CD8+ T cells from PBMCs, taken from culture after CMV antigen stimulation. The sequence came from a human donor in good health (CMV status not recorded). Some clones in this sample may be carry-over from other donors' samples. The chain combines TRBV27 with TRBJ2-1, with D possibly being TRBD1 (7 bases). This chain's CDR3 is CASSALSTGRLNNEQFF. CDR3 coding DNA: TGTGCCAGCAGTGCTCTTTCGACAGGGAGGCTTAACAATGAGCAGTTCTTC.